Shown below are 7 T cell receptor beta chains from a single sample sequenced in a study of T cells in Graves' hyperthyroidism and ophthalmopathy (dated by TCRdb to between 2017 and 2020). The library relied on multiplex PCR. Sequencing took place on an Illumina HiSeq 2000. The TCR beta CDR3 regions were amplified from RNA transcripts. For the first round of RT-PCR on the TCR CDR3, the HTBI primer set was used together with the Qiagen OneStep RT-PCR kit. TCRdb took the public reads, trimmed them with fastp at Q25, ran MiXCR for clone calling and kept in-frame beta chains. Records with the same CDR3 protein are collapsed into one entry carrying the most frequent genes and DNA. The sample table records under 600,000 distinct CDR3 sequences; around 16% of these occur just once. Together, the top ten hold less than 3.5% of the sample. Input material: blood. The receptors derive from a woman aged 40 to 50 with Graves' ophthalmopathy.

This clonotype was detected many times. This sequence joins TRBV30 and TRBJ2-5; D is perhaps TRBD1 or TRBD2 (5 bases each). Between the trimmed V and J ends, which lost 5 bases and 7 bases, there was a span of 17 bases. The CDR3 consists of 13 residues. Germline V gene sequence: CDR1 GTSNPN, CDR2 SVGIG (reference sequence). CDR3 nucleotides: TGTGCCTGGCACGCCGGGGCCGCCTGGACCCAGTACTTC. It specifies CAWHAGAAWTQYF.

At least ten counts were recorded for this clonotype. The genes are TRBV11-1 and TRBJ2-5; D is undetermined. V lost 5 bases and J lost 5, with 18 bases in between. Germline CDR1 is SGHAT and CDR2 is FQDESV (reference sequence). This CDR3 spans 15 amino acids. CDR3 in DNA: TGTGCCAGCAGCCAAACACCCGCAGTAAGGGAGACCCAGTACTTC. Translated, it gives CASSQTPAVRETQYF.

This clonotype has at least ten counts. V gene TRBV6-2 or TRBV6-3 combines with J gene TRBJ1-2; 7 bases match TRBD1. The V gene's germline CDR1 is MNHEY and CDR2 SVGEGT. The length of the CDR3 is 15 residues. Trimming cost V 6 bases and J 8 bases; bases outside gene matches: 15. The DNA for the CDR3 is TGTGCCAGCAGACCCGGACAGGCTGCAGTTGAAGGCTACACCTTC. Translated: CASRPGQAAVEGYTF.

This clonotype was detected many times. This chain joins TRBV7-9 and TRBJ1-2; D call uncertain. The V gene's germline CDR1 is SEHNR and CDR2 FQNEAQ (reference sequence). The V gene lost 5 bases and the J gene lost 8 bases, with 18 bases spanning the gap. The CDR3 covers 14 residues. CDR3 in DNA: TGTGCCAGCAGCGCAGCAAACCGAATCGAGGGCTACACCTTC. Protein sequence: CASSAANRIEGYTF.

The chain uses TRBV10-2 and TRBJ2-1, with 9 nucleotides matching TRBD2. Germline CDR1 and CDR2: WSHSY and SAAADI. This CDR3 region has 12 residues. The V segment lost 4 bases and the J segment 11 bases; nucleotides outside the gene matches: 3. The CDR3 bases are TGCGCCAGCAGTGTGGCGGGAGGGAAGCAGTTCTTC. It yields the protein CASSVAGGKQFF.

This clonotype was seen only a few times. The genes are TRBV7-2 and TRBJ2-3; possibly TRBD2 for D (7 bases). V lost 5 bases and J 4 bases, leaving 16 bases between the germline ends. Germline V gene data show CDR1 as SGHTA and CDR2 as FQGNSA. The CDR3 extends over 15 amino acids. CDR3 residues: CASSAEGGGADTQYF. The CDR3 nucleotides are TGTGCCAGCAGCGCGGAGGGGGGGGGCGCAGATACGCAGTATTTT.

At least ten counts were recorded for this clonotype. The chain has TRBV19 and TRBJ1-5; D possibly corresponds to TRBD1 (6 bases). V was pared by 6 bases and J by 2 bases, with 14 bases between. Germline V gives CDR1 LNHDA, CDR2 SQIVND (reference sequence). The CDR3 contains 15 residues. CDR3 loop: CASSTPPGGNQPQHF. The CDR3 nucleotides read TGTGCCAGTAGCACCCCCCCAGGGGGCAATCAGCCCCAGCATTTT.